Sequencing of this TCR beta chain was carried out in a study of T-cell memory formation after mild COVID-19. Study results and limitations: Clones shrinking between day 15 and 85 showed a balanced CD4/CD8 split, and those that grew later tilted toward CD4+.

In regard to this clonotype: Its matching antigen is unknown.

Trimming took off 4 bases at V and 5 bases at J, with 11 bases between the two ends. Germline loops: CDR1 SGHNT, CDR2 YENEEA. The CDR3 contains 14 residues. TCR alpha and TCR beta cDNA libraries carrying sample barcodes and UMIs came from 5'RACE with constant-segment primers. TCRdb analysed the 5' RACE reads with MiXCR anew, one entry per CDR3 protein. This sample has about 420,000 distinct CDR3 sequences; about 25% occur once, and the top ten carry around 12%. The rearrangement links TRBV11-3 to TRBJ2-2, with unresolved D. Source material: PBMCs or a T cell subset sorted from them (not recorded which). The TCR originated in an adult woman who had mild COVID-19 (a few samples of this study predate the infection). Cell type and time point are not known. CDR3 nucleotides: TGTGCCAGCAGCTCCACTGCGGATACCGGGGAGCTGTTTTTT. Translated: CASSSTADTGELFF.